This T cell receptor beta chain was obtained from a study of blood T cells in healthy people across ages. Germline CDR1 and CDR2: LGHDT and YNNKEL (reference sequence). This CDR3 is 17 amino acids long. The V gene end was trimmed by 0 bases and the J gene end by 9 bases; junction bases not matched to a gene: 13. Next came a second PCR, run for roughly 6 to 11 cycles, which used a sample-barcoded 5' primer along with a J-beta primer mix. MiXCR, run by TCRdb on the 5' RACE reads, gives a single entry per CDR3 protein. In the table there are about 1.4 million distinct CDR3 sequences, roughly 59% of which are singletons.

Sequenced input: blood. This sequence was found in a man in his late teens or twenties in good health. The gene calls are TRBV3-1 and TRBJ2-2; 7 bases are shared with TRBD2. CDR3 DNA: TGTGCCAGCAGCCAAGAGGTAGCGGGCGTCGTCTTCTGGGAGCTGTTTTTT. Residues: CASSQEVAGVVFWELFF.